This entry features one T cell receptor beta chain sequence. The antigen is not known. The data belong to a study of blood T cells in healthy people across ages. Study-wide findings and caveats: Correlation between TCR beta diversity and naive T cell percentage was strong. Any changes in expanded clonotypes were possibly confounded, as donor CMV status remained unknown.

Combining a sample-barcoded 5' primer with a J-beta primer mix, a second PCR ran for 7 to 11 cycles. MiXCR, run by TCRdb on the 5' RACE reads, gives a single entry per CDR3 protein. This sample has some 930,000 distinct CDR3 sequences, with 25% to 30% found just once. These same records also appear under a second study, on T cells of mothers and their children.

Sequencing used blood. This clonotype originated in a woman aged 35 to 49 in good health.

The CDR3 loop reads CASSTRTGDNSPLHF. In nucleotides, the CDR3 is TGTGCCAGCAGTACAAGGACAGGGGATAATTCACCCCTCCACTTT. This sequence joins TRBV6-6 and TRBJ1-6; 9 positions match TRBD1. V shed 5 bases, J shed 5 bases, and the junction held 4 bases outside the gene matches. The germline V gene encodes CDR1 MNHNY and CDR2 SVGAGI (reference sequence). The CDR3 contains 15 residues.